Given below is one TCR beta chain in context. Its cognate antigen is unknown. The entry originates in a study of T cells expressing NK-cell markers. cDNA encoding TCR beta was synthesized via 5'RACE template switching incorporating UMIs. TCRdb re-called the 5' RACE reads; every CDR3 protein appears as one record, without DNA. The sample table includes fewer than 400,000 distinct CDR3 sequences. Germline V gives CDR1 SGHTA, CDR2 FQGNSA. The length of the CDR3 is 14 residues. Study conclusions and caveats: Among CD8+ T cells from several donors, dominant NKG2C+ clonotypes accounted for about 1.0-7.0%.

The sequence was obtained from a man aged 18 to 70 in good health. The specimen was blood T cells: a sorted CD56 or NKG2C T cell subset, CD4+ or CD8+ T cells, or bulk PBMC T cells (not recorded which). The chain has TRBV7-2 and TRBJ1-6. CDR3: CASSLQQRNSPLHF.